The 20 T cell receptor beta chains listed next were all sequenced from one sample in a study of blood T cell repertoires in COVID-19. The repertoire was sequenced with immunoSEQ multiplex PCR; TCRdb's copy has only in-frame clones and lacks some. Here the sample spans roughly 80,000 clones, around 82% being singletons. Sequenced input: peripheral blood. These receptors originate from a human donor in a cohort sampled during active COVID-19.

The chain recombines TRBV28 with TRBJ2-7, with 7 bases aligning to TRBD1. CDR3 length: 14 amino acids. J lost 2 bases, V lost 6 bases, and 7 bases had no gene match. Germline lookup yields CDR1 MDHEN and CDR2 SYDVKM. CDR3 DNA sequence: TGTGCCAGCAGCCCAGGACAGGTTGCCTACGAGCAGTACTTC. Its translation: CASSPGQVAYEQYF. Combining the CDR3 with reference TRBV28 and TRBJ2-7 gives the whole variable domain DVKVTQSSRYLVKRTGEKVFLECVQDMDHENMFWYRQDPGLGLRLIYFSYDVKMKEKGDIPEGYSVSREKKERFSLILESASTNQTSMYLCASSPGQVAYEQYFGPGTRLTVT.

This clone came up a few times. The chain uses TRBV4-2 and TRBJ2-7; possible D gene TRBD2, 5 bases. V was clipped by 1 base and J by 5 bases, with 15 bases between them. CDR1 is LGHNA, CDR2 YNFKEQ, per germline. This CDR3 spans 15 amino acids. The CDR3 is CASSQAGRGSHEQYF. Written as DNA, the CDR3 is TGTGCCAGCAGCCAAGCGGGTAGAGGGTCACACGAGCAGTACTTC.

The genes are TRBV6-5 and TRBJ1-1, with D uncertain. V lost 8 bases and J 1 base, leaving 11 bases between the germline ends. This CDR3 contains 13 residues. CDR1 and CDR2 (germline): MNHEY, SVGAGI. Written as DNA, the CDR3 is TGTGCCAGCCCCGATGAGTGGAACACTGAAGCTTTCTTT. Translated: CASPDEWNTEAFF.

This sequence joins TRBV2 and TRBJ1-3; the match to TRBD1 covers 8 bases. The V and J ends lost 5 bases and 2 bases, in that order; junction bases with no gene match: 5. The CDR3 spans 15 residues. In germline, CDR1 is SNHLY, CDR2 FYNNEI. CDR3 nucleotides: TGTGCCAGCAGTCATTACAGGGGGGCTGGAAACACCATATATTTT. The encoded protein is CASSHYRGAGNTIYF.

The CDR3 region is CASSYRSFNEKLFF. CDR3 nucleotide sequence: TGTGCCAGCAGTTACCGGTCCTTTAATGAAAAACTGTTTTTT. This chain joins TRBV6-5 and TRBJ1-4, with D unresolved. V was shortened by 2 bases and J by 4 bases, with 8 bases between the two germline ends. The CDR3 runs 14 residues. Germline V CDR1 and CDR2: MNHEY, SVGAGI.

This clone was seen only a few times. The rearrangement joins TRBV3-1 (or the pseudogene TRBV3-2) to TRBJ2-7; 7 bases are a match to TRBD2. V dropped 5 bases and J dropped 1; count of bases not matched to a gene: 8. Per germline, CDR1 LGHDT and CDR2 YNNKEL (reference sequence). The CDR3 is 15 amino acids. The CDR3 region has the DNA TGTGCCAGCAGCTCAGCGGGGTCAGCTTCCTACGAGCAGTACTTC. Its translation is CASSSAGSASYEQYF.

This chain uses TRBV19 with TRBJ1-1; 8 nucleotides match TRBD1. CDR1 and CDR2 (germline): LNHDA, SQIVND (reference sequence). The length of the CDR3 is 15 residues. Trimming took 2 bases from V and 3 from J; bases not matched to a gene: 5. CDR3 protein: CASSISRTGHTEAFF. The CDR3 coding sequence is TGTGCCAGTAGTATATCCCGGACAGGGCACACTGAAGCTTTCTTT.

The chain joins TRBV11-1 to TRBJ2-5, with a weak D call TRBD1 (6 bases). With 3 bases removed from V and 4 bases from J, the gap between germline ends came to 15 bases. The CDR3 contains 15 residues. The germline CDR1 and CDR2 sequences are SGHAT and FQDESV (reference sequence). The CDR3 DNA reads TGTGCCAGCAGCTTGGCAGGGGTGTTGGGAGAGACCCAGTACTTC. It specifies CASSLAGVLGETQYF.

This chain uses TRBV7-2 with TRBJ1-2; D not certain. Germline V gene sequence: CDR1 SGHTA, CDR2 FQGNSA. This CDR3 has 14 residues. Trimming took 5 bases from V and 6 from J, leaving 16 bases between them. The CDR3 region has the DNA TGTGCCAGCAGCACGGGTCCCCTTGATAATGGCTACACCTTC. Protein product: CASSTGPLDNGYTF.

The chain links TRBV7-6 to TRBJ2-2; 13 nucleotides align to TRBD2. Germline trimming cut 6 bases from V and 8 bases from J; bases unmatched to any gene: 9. Per the germline V gene, CDR1 is SGHVS and CDR2 is FNYEAQ. The CDR3 runs 16 residues. CDR3 sequence (DNA): TGTGCCAGCAGGCCCACTAGCGGGGGGGCCTCTGGGGAGCTGTTTTTT. Residues: CASRPTSGGASGELFF.

This clone was counted between two and nine times. The J gene is TRBJ1-4, the V gene TRBV2; no clear D gene. Germline CDR1 is SNHLY and CDR2 is FYNNEI. This CDR3 region has 13 residues. The V and J ends lost 6 bases and 4 bases respectively, with 9 bases between them. The CDR3, as DNA: TGTGCCAGCAGCCCCGGGATTAATGAAAAACTGTTTTTT. The encoded protein is CASSPGINEKLFF. The variable domain in full, completed from reference TRBV2 and TRBJ1-4, reads EPEVTQTPSHQVTQMGQEVILRCVPISNHLYFYWYRQILGQKVEFLVSFYNNEISEKSEIFDDQFSVERPDGSNFTLKIRSTKLEDSAMYFCASSPGINEKLFFGSGTQLSVL.

This clone was seen only once. The chain employs TRBV7-9 and TRBJ2-6, with a possible D match to TRBD2 (6 bases). The CDR3 runs 15 residues. Germline CDR1 reads SEHNR; CDR2 reads FQNEAQ (reference sequence). V gave up 3 bases and J gave up 3 bases, with 9 bases separating them. The CDR3 reads CASSLAGGGANVLTF. CDR3 nucleotides: TGTGCCAGCAGCTTGGCCGGGGGTGGGGCCAACGTCCTGACTTTC.

The V and J genes are TRBV19 and TRBJ2-7; 8 nucleotides agree with TRBD2. Unmatched junction bases numbered 2, after V lost 4 bases and J lost 0 bases. This CDR3 is built from 14 residues. Per the germline V gene, CDR1 is LNHDA and CDR2 is SQIVND (reference sequence). DNA of the CDR3: TGTGCCAGTAGTAGCGGGGGGAGCTCCTACGAGCAGTACTTC. Translation gives CASSSGGSSYEQYF.

The rearrangement uses TRBV13 and TRBJ2-5; 10 bases fit TRBD1. The CDR3 loop spans 15 amino acids. V shed 5 bases and J 5 bases; nucleotides not matched to a gene: 8. Germline CDR1 PRHDT, CDR2 FYEKMQ (reference sequence). CDR3 coding DNA: TGTGCCAGCAGCACCCGACAGGGGGCAAGGGAGACCCAGTACTTC. Amino acids: CASSTRQGARETQYF.

On this clone itself: Other DNA sequences in the sample encode the same CDR3. V and J are TRBV7-9 and TRBJ1-5; weak D call: TRBD1 (6 bases). The V end was cut by 0 bases, the J end by 0 bases, with 6 bases between. Germline lookup yields CDR1 SEHNR and CDR2 FQNEAQ (reference sequence). The CDR3 spans 15 residues. CDR3 DNA sequence: TGTGCCAGCAGCTTAGCAGGGGGTAGCAATCAGCCCCAGCATTTT. Translating gives CASSLAGGSNQPQHF.

In its sample, this clone was seen a few times. The chain employs TRBV6-1 and TRBJ2-7; 8 nucleotides line up with TRBD1. Germline trimming cut 2 bases from V and 3 bases from J; bases unmatched to any gene: 3. CDR3 size: 14 residues. Per the germline V gene, CDR1 is MNHNS and CDR2 is SASEGT. The CDR3 is CASSEWTGHYEQYF. As DNA, the CDR3 is TGTGCCAGCAGTGAATGGACAGGGCACTACGAGCAGTACTTC.

Comments on this clone: Other DNA sequences in this sample translate to the same CDR3. The rearrangement links TRBV28 to TRBJ1-6; 9 bases are a match to TRBD1. The CDR3 totals 14 residues. Germline lookup yields CDR1 MDHEN and CDR2 SYDVKM. After removal of 6 bases from V and 11 bases from J, the junction contained 8 bases not matched to a gene. CDR3 DNA: TGTGCCAGCAGCCCGGGACAGGGCGGTCCACCCCTCCACTTT. As protein: CASSPGQGGPPLHF.

This chain connects TRBV7-5 to TRBJ2-7; the table's D gene call, TRBD1, was not cross checked with the DNA. TRBV7-5 is noted as a pseudogene. This CDR3 contains 17 residues. The CDR3 DNA reads TGTGCCAGAAGCTTAGAGGGACATAAGGATCTTTCCTACGAGCAGTACTTC. Amino acid sequence: CARSLEGHKDLSYEQYF.

V usage is TRBV3-1 (or the pseudogene TRBV3-2) and J usage is TRBJ2-4, with a tentative D call TRBD1 (5 bases). V dropped 5 bases and J dropped 7 bases, with 18 bases sitting between them. CDR3 length: 15 amino acids. Germline V lookup: CDR1 LGHDT, CDR2 YNNKEL (reference sequence). Here the CDR3 DNA reads TGTGCCAGCAGCGGATCCAGGGCGACGAGGAACATTCAGTACTTC. This translates into CASSGSRATRNIQYF.

V usage is TRBV7-2 and J usage is TRBJ2-1; 7 bases agree with TRBD2. CDR1 SGHTA and CDR2 FQGNSA come from the germline V gene. The CDR3 consists of 17 residues. Trimming removed 1 base from V and 7 bases from J; junction bases left unmatched: 13. The CDR3 loop is CASSLGGSGATENEQFF. For the CDR3, the DNA is TGTGCCAGCAGCTTAGGGGGCAGCGGGGCCACGGAGAATGAGCAGTTCTTC.